One sample yielded the 32 T cell receptor beta chains listed below, sequenced in a study of blood T cells in healthy people across ages. Together with a sample-barcoded 5' primer, a J-beta primer mix was included in a second PCR lasting about 7 to 11 cycles. TCRdb re-derived calls from the 5' RACE reads in MiXCR, one entry per CDR3 protein. The repertoire includes hundreds of thousands of distinct CDR3 sequences, more than 55% of them detected once, and under 30% sits in the top ten. Sequenced: blood. These TCRs come from a man aged 35 to 55 in good health.

The chain combines TRBV6-1 with TRBJ2-1; no clear D gene. Per the germline V gene, CDR1 is MNHNS and CDR2 is SASEGT. Trimming cost V 3 bases and J 1 base, with 13 bases left between them. The CDR3 is 16 amino acids. The CDR3 loop is CASSDPTRISYNEQFF. In DNA, the CDR3 is TGTGCCAGCAGTGACCCGACTCGGATTTCCTACAATGAGCAGTTCTTC.

The chain carries TRBV27 and TRBJ2-7; possibly TRBD2 for D (6 bases). Looked up from germline, CDR1 is MNHEY and CDR2 is SMNVEV (reference sequence). CDR3 length equals 19 residues. Deletions cut 10 bases from V and 0 bases from J, with 31 bases between. CDR3 in amino acids: CANQALPGEVKKDSYEQYF. The CDR3 nucleotides are TGTGCCAACCAGGCCCTTCCGGGAGAAGTAAAAAAAGACTCCTACGAGCAGTACTTC.

Regarding this clonotype: A much larger clone sits a single nucleotide away, making a read error possible. CDR3 sequence (DNA): TGCGGCGTTGAAGAGGGAGGTTCTGGGGCCAACGTCCTGACTTTC. As protein: CGVEEGGSGANVLTF. This sequence joins TRBV29-1 and TRBJ2-6; a possible D gene is TRBD2 (6 bases). CDR1 and CDR2 (germline): SQVTM, ANQGSEA. This CDR3 contains 15 residues.

The V gene is TRBV29-1, the J gene TRBJ2-7, with a tentative D call TRBD2 (5 bases). Trimming took 6 bases from V and 2 from J, leaving 11 bases between them. There are 12 residues in the CDR3. From germline, CDR1 is SQVTM and CDR2 ANQGSEA. CDR3 DNA: TGCAGCGTGCGACCGGGGACCTACGAGCAGTACTTC. This translates into CSVRPGTYEQYF.

This clonotype was seen repeatedly, ten times or more. The chain joins TRBV28 to TRBJ2-5; a possible D gene is TRBD2 (5 bases). This CDR3 is 14 amino acids long. Trimming removed 5 bases at V and 5 bases at J, with 15 bases between. CDR1 is MDHEN and CDR2 is SYDVKM in the germline V gene. The CDR3 loop reads CASSPQSGVETQYF. Written as DNA, the CDR3 is TGTGCCAGCAGTCCTCAGAGCGGCGTGGAGACCCAGTACTTC.

The CDR3, as DNA: TGTGCCAGCAGATCCGGGACGGTGGTCACCTACGAGCAGTACTTC. Residues: CASRSGTVVTYEQYF. The rearrangement joins TRBV6-1 to TRBJ2-7; D is possibly TRBD1 or TRBD2 (5 bases each). V lost 6 bases and J lost 2, with 17 bases in between. This CDR3 has 15 amino acids. CDR1 and CDR2 from the germline V gene are MNHNS and SASEGT.

The CDR3 sequence is CASSLTAGGVTTDTQYF. CDR3 nucleotide sequence: TGTGCCAGCAGCCTTACAGCGGGGGGCGTTACCACAGATACGCAGTATTTT. The rearrangement joins TRBV7-2 to TRBJ2-3, with 9 bases fitting TRBD2. The CDR3 sequence is 17 residues long. The V gene end was trimmed by 5 bases and the J gene end by 2 bases; junction bases not matched to a gene: 11. Looked up from germline, CDR1 is SGHTA and CDR2 is FQGNSA.

This clonotype showed up just a few times. This chain links TRBV7-2 with TRBJ2-1; D tentatively reads TRBD1 or TRBD2 (5 bases each). V lost 3 bases to trimming and J lost 8 bases, with 20 bases between them. Germline assignment: CDR1 SGHTA and CDR2 FQGNSA. The CDR3 extends over 16 amino acids. The CDR3 nucleotides read TGTGCCAGCAGCTTGGTTGGGAGAGGGGTGGCTGATGAGCAGTTCTTC. Translating gives CASSLVGRGVADEQFF.

V gene TRBV20-1 combines with J gene TRBJ2-4; D unresolved. The germline V gene encodes CDR1 DFQATT and CDR2 SNEGSKA (reference sequence). The CDR3 consists of 15 residues. V dropped 6 bases and J dropped 1 base, with 16 bases sitting between them. This chain's CDR3 is CSAPSGLQAKNIQYF. The CDR3 DNA sequence: TGCAGTGCCCCAAGTGGCCTGCAGGCCAAAAACATTCAGTACTTC.

This clonotype was seen only a few times. The rearrangement links TRBV5-6 to TRBJ2-5; a possible D gene is TRBD2 (6 bases). The CDR3 is made up of 16 amino acids. Germline V lookup: CDR1 SGHDT, CDR2 YYEEEE. Trimming removed 0 bases from V and 6 bases from J, with 18 bases in between. DNA of the CDR3: TGTGCCAGCAGCTTGGAGGCTGGAGGGTTGATGAAGACCCAGTACTTC. Translating gives CASSLEAGGLMKTQYF. Complete variable domain (other parts from reference TRBV5-6 and TRBJ2-5): DAGVTQSPTHLIKTRGQQVTLRCSPKSGHDTVSWYQQALGQGPQFIFQYYEEEERQRGNFPDRFSGHQFPNYSSELNVNALLLGDSALYLCASSLEAGGLMKTQYFGPGTRLLVL.

This clonotype occurred a few times. J is TRBJ1-1 and V is TRBV25-1; maybe TRBD1 (6 bases). This CDR3 spans 16 amino acids. The ends were cut back, 5 bases at V and 4 bases at J, with 20 bases in the middle. Germline CDR1 and CDR2: MGHDK and SYGVNS. This chain's CDR3 is CASSKPQGGGGTEAFF. CDR3 nucleotides: TGTGCCAGCAGTAAACCACAGGGTGGAGGCGGCACTGAAGCTTTCTTT.

The rearrangement links TRBV5-1 to TRBJ2-7, with 9 bases matching TRBD2. This CDR3 contains 14 residues. Trimming at V came to 3 bases and at J to 5 bases, leaving 6 bases not matched to a gene. Germline lookup yields CDR1 SGHRS and CDR2 YFSETQ. CDR3 residues: CASSSGLATDEQYF. The CDR3 DNA reads as TGCGCCAGCAGCTCGGGACTAGCAACCGACGAGCAGTACTTC.

This chain uses TRBV7-8 with TRBJ1-1; D not certain. Trimming removed 2 bases at V and 4 bases at J, with 20 bases between. This CDR3 contains 17 residues. Looked up from germline, CDR1 is SGHVS and CDR2 is FQNEAQ. CDR3 protein: CASSLLAVGGRSTEAFF. The CDR3 coding sequence is TGTGCCAGCAGCTTATTAGCGGTTGGAGGAAGGAGCACTGAAGCTTTCTTT.

The chain recombines TRBV14 with TRBJ2-7; D could derive from TRBD1 or TRBD2 (5 bases each). Per germline, CDR1 SGHDN and CDR2 FVKESK. V lost 4 bases to trimming and J lost 6 bases, with 13 bases between them. This CDR3 spans 13 amino acids. CDR3 region: CASSPIGASEQYF. The CDR3 nucleotides are TGTGCCAGCAGCCCGATCGGGGCGAGCGAGCAGTACTTC.

This chain joins TRBV29-1 and TRBJ2-4; TRBD1 agrees at 9 bases. V shed 7 bases and J 5 bases; nucleotides not matched to a gene: 3. The CDR3 is 12 residues long. From germline, CDR1 is SQVTM and CDR2 ANQGSEA. The CDR3 DNA reads as TGCAGCGGGGGACAGGGAGAAAACATTCAGTACTTC. Translated, it gives CSGGQGENIQYF. Drawing the rest from reference TRBV29-1 and TRBJ2-4, the complete variable domain is SAVISQKPSRDICQRGTSLTIQCQVDSQVTMMFWYRQQPGQSLTLIATANQGSEATYESGFVIDKFPISRPNLTFSTLTVSNMSPEDSSIYLCSGGQGENIQYFGAGTRLSVL.

The chain combines TRBV12-3 or TRBV12-4 with TRBJ2-5; D call uncertain. V shed 0 bases and J shed 3 bases, with 11 bases lying between them. CDR3 length: 15 amino acids. The CDR3 nucleotides read TGTGCCAGCAGTTTAGCGACTGGAGTAGAAGAGACCCAGTACTTC. This encodes CASSLATGVEETQYF.

This clonotype was seen a handful of times. The rearrangement links TRBV12-3 or TRBV12-4 to TRBJ1-5; D is unresolved. This CDR3 is built from 13 residues. V dropped 3 bases and J dropped 4 bases, with 7 bases sitting between them. The CDR3, as DNA: TGTGCCAGCAGTTTCACGGGTAATCAGCCCCAGCATTTT. Its protein product is CASSFTGNQPQHF.

This rearrangement joins TRBV28 to TRBJ2-4; TRBD1 matches at 8 bases. This CDR3 is 14 amino acids long. Germline trimming cut 6 bases from V and 7 bases from J; bases unmatched to any gene: 8. Germline lookup yields CDR1 MDHEN and CDR2 SYDVKM. The CDR3 sequence is CASSIGQGRNIQYF. CDR3 coding DNA: TGTGCCAGCAGCATAGGACAGGGAAGGAACATTCAGTACTTC.

The table lists this clonotype with a few counts. This rearrangement joins TRBV9 to TRBJ2-1; TRBD2 matches 9 bases. CDR1 is SGDLS and CDR2 is YYNGEE in the germline V gene. There are 14 residues in the CDR3. The V gene end was trimmed by 0 bases and the J gene end by 8 bases; junction bases not matched to a gene: 3. The CDR3 region has the DNA TGTGCCAGCAGCGTAGGGTCTAGCGGGGATGAGCAGTTCTTC. Residues: CASSVGSSGDEQFF.

V and J are TRBV28 and TRBJ1-2; D not certain. Per germline, CDR1 MDHEN and CDR2 SYDVKM. V was pared by 10 bases and J by 0 bases, with 18 bases between. The CDR3 spans 15 residues. The CDR3 DNA reads as TGTGCCATAGCGCAGGCAGCATTAGCTAACTATGGCTACACCTTC. Residues: CAIAQAALANYGYTF.

V and J are TRBV5-1 and TRBJ2-1; 9 positions match TRBD2. With 2 bases clipped from V and 0 bases from J, the junction kept 3 bases outside the gene matches. CDR3 length: 16 residues. The germline gives CDR1 SGHRS, CDR2 YFSETQ. The CDR3 DNA reads as TGCGCCAGCAGCTTTAGCGGGAGCGTCTCCTACAATGAGCAGTTCTTC. It specifies CASSFSGSVSYNEQFF.

This clonotype has a count of ten or more. The chain recombines TRBV6-2 or TRBV6-3 with TRBJ2-1; 7 positions agree with TRBD2. Per germline, CDR1 MNHEY and CDR2 SVGEGT. V lost 5 bases and J lost 12; bases outside the gene matches: 7. This CDR3 is 12 amino acids long. This CDR3 reads CASSPPGGGQFF. Here the CDR3 DNA reads TGTGCCAGCAGTCCCCCGGGAGGTGGGCAGTTCTTC.

This clonotype was recorded a few times. The V gene is TRBV4-3, the J gene TRBJ2-5; 8 bases map to TRBD2. The germline V gene has CDR1 LGHNA and CDR2 YSLEER. V gave up 2 bases and J gave up 0 bases; unmatched junction bases: 8. There are 17 residues in the CDR3. The CDR3 bases are TGCGCCAGCAGCCAAACGCTTAGCGGGGTGTACCAAGAGACCCAGTACTTC. Protein product: CASSQTLSGVYQETQYF.

J is TRBJ2-1 and V is TRBV20-1; TRBD2 is a possible D gene (5 bases). The germline V gene encodes CDR1 DFQATT and CDR2 SNEGSKA (reference sequence). Trimming stripped 3 bases from V and 5 bases from J, with 14 bases between. This CDR3 is built from 14 residues. CDR3 region: CSARDRLTNNEQFF. CDR3 coding DNA: TGCAGTGCTAGGGACCGACTGACTAACAATGAGCAGTTCTTC.

The chain joins TRBV3-1 to TRBJ2-1; 9 bases fit TRBD2. J gave up 2 bases and V 2 bases, and 4 bases lay outside the gene matches. CDR3 size: 16 residues. CDR1 is LGHDT and CDR2 is YNNKEL in the germline V gene (reference sequence). The CDR3 DNA reads TGTGCCAGCAGCCAATTCGGCGGGGGGGCCTACAATGAGCAGTTCTTC. This codes for CASSQFGGGAYNEQFF.

The rearrangement joins TRBV27 to TRBJ2-3; 8 nucleotides line up with TRBD2. The CDR3 loop spans 15 amino acids. Germline V CDR1 and CDR2: MNHEY, SMNVEV (reference sequence). Trimming at V came to 5 bases and at J to 2 bases, leaving 6 bases not matched to a gene. In nucleotides, the CDR3 is TGTGCCAGCAGTCCCGCCGGGAGGGTCACAGATACGCAGTATTTT. This gives the protein CASSPAGRVTDTQYF.

This clonotype turned up a few times. The chain couples TRBV18 to TRBJ2-4; weak D call: TRBD2 (5 bases). CDR3 size: 16 residues. The germline V gene encodes CDR1 KGHSH and CDR2 LQKENI. V gave up 1 base and J gave up 4 bases, with 14 bases separating them. The CDR3 coding sequence is TGTGCCAGCTCACCACAGTCCGGGGTATCGAAAAACATTCAGTACTTC. Protein product: CASSPQSGVSKNIQYF. The whole variable domain, remainder taken from reference TRBV18 and TRBJ2-4, is NAGVMQNPRHLVRRRGQEARLRCSPMKGHSHVYWYRQLPEEGLKFMVYLQKENIIDESGMPKERFSAEFPKEGPSILRIQQVVRGDSAAYFCASSPQSGVSKNIQYFGAGTRLSVL.

This clonotype was recorded many times. The chain recombines TRBV7-9 with TRBJ2-1; D unclear. The CDR3 is 11 amino acids. Germline V gene sequence: CDR1 SEHNR, CDR2 FQNEAQ (reference sequence). V was shortened by 8 bases and J by 7 bases, with 9 bases between the two germline ends. The CDR3 nucleotides are TGTGCCAGCGTAAGGGCTAATGAGCAGTTCTTC. It is translated as CASVRANEQFF.

This clonotype has only a few counts. The J gene is TRBJ2-7, the V gene TRBV7-2, with D unclear. Germline CDR1 SGHTA, CDR2 FQGNSA. This CDR3 is built from 14 residues. V lost 5 bases and J 2 bases, leaving 13 bases between the germline ends. CDR3 bases: TGTGCCAGCAGCCCCCAAATTGCAGCCTACGAGCAGTACTTC. Translated, it gives CASSPQIAAYEQYF. Filled out from reference TRBV7-2 and TRBJ2-7, the complete variable domain reads GAGVSQSPSNKVTEKGKDVELRCDPISGHTALYWYRQSLGQGLEFLIYFQGNSAPDKSGLPSDRFSAERTGGSVSTLTIQRTQQEDSAVYLCASSPQIAAYEQYFGPGTRLTVT.

V usage is TRBV4-2 and J usage is TRBJ2-1, with D unclear. Matching the DNA end better, TRBJ2-7 makes the J call doubtful. The germline CDR1 and CDR2 sequences are LGHNA and YNFKEQ. The length of the CDR3 is 16 residues. CDR3 sequence reads: CASSQVFKVSYNEQYF. The CDR3 coding sequence is TGTGCCAGCAGCCAAGTTTTCAAGGTGTCCTACAATGAGCAGTACTTC.

The V call is TRBV15, the J call TRBJ2-2; 10 bases match TRBD1. The CDR3 length is 16 residues. Germline V gene data show CDR1 as LNHNV and CDR2 as YYDKDF (reference sequence). Trimming at V came to 1 base and at J to 4 bases, leaving 3 bases not matched to a gene. The CDR3, as DNA: TGTGCCACCAGCAGAGTGGGGACAGGGGTCACCGGGGAGCTGTTTTTT. Translated: CATSRVGTGVTGELFF.

The gene calls are TRBV12-3 or TRBV12-4 and TRBJ2-3, with D possibly being TRBD2 (5 bases). The CDR3 runs 12 residues. Deletions cut 3 bases from V and 9 bases from J, with 10 bases between. As DNA, the CDR3 is TGTGCCAGCAGTTTGAATCCGGGAACGCAGTATTTT. It yields the protein CASSLNPGTQYF.